A single sample is the source of the 19 T cell receptor beta chains below, sequenced in a study of shared clonotypes between healthy human individuals. Terminally differentiated effector memory CD45RA+ cells were excluded from the naive CD8 cells, which were CD45RO-negative and positively selected for CCR7. Clones were read by immunoSEQ multiplex PCR, and TCRdb kept only the in-frame ones, dropping some. Of roughly 2.1 million clones in the sample, about 92% were seen once. What was sequenced was naive CD8+ T cells from PBMCs. These receptors were obtained from a man aged 18 to 35 in good health. Some clones in this sample may be carry-over from other donors' samples.

In nucleotides, the CDR3 is TGTGCCAGCAGTCAACTCTGGAGCAATCAGCCCCAGCATTTT. The encoded protein is CASSQLWSNQPQHF. The chain links TRBV9 to TRBJ1-5; D gene ambiguous. This CDR3 contains 14 residues. The germline V and J ends were trimmed by 5 bases and 1 base, with 10 bases remaining between them. Germline V gene sequence: CDR1 SGDLS, CDR2 YYNGEE.

This rearrangement joins TRBV30 to TRBJ2-5; D gene unclear. The J call may not be correct, given that the DNA end is closer to TRBJ2-7. Germline CDR1 is GTSNPN and CDR2 is SVGIG (reference sequence). The CDR3 runs to 12 residues. The CDR3 sequence is CAWSVLGYEQYF. Written as DNA, the CDR3 is TGTGCCTGGAGTGTTCTCGGCTACGAGCAGTACTTC.

The V gene is TRBV15, the J gene TRBJ2-1, with D tentatively TRBD2 (5 bases). V lost 0 bases to trimming and J lost 0 bases, with 9 bases between them. CDR1 LNHNV and CDR2 YYDKDF come from the germline V gene (reference sequence). This CDR3 region has 16 residues. The CDR3 bases are TGTGCCACCAGCAGAGATGGAAGCGGCTCCTACAATGAGCAGTTCTTC. Translating gives CATSRDGSGSYNEQFF.

This chain connects TRBV7-9 to TRBJ2-7; possibly TRBD1 for D (5 bases). The V gene's germline CDR1 is SEHNR and CDR2 FQNEAQ (reference sequence). The CDR3 spans 12 residues. Trimming cost V 4 bases and J 6 bases, with 10 bases left between them. The chain's CDR3 is CASSSGRSEQYF. The CDR3 DNA is TGTGCCAGCAGCTCAGGGCGTAGCGAGCAGTACTTC.

This chain uses TRBV6-5 with TRBJ2-1, with 12 bases matching TRBD2. CDR3 size: 15 residues. Germline values: CDR1 MNHEY, CDR2 SVGAGI. V lost 4 bases and J lost 4; bases outside the gene matches: 2. The DNA for the CDR3 is TGTGCCAGCAGTTCCGGACTAGCGGGATACAATGAGCAGTTCTTC. This translates into CASSSGLAGYNEQFF.

The V call is TRBV9, the J call TRBJ2-1, with D tentatively TRBD2 (6 bases). Trimming removed 4 bases at V and 2 bases at J, with 16 bases between. CDR1 is SGDLS and CDR2 is YYNGEE in the germline V gene. This CDR3 region has 16 residues. The CDR3 loop reads CASSTYSGNTYNEQFF. As DNA, the CDR3 is TGTGCCAGCAGCACGTATAGCGGAAACACCTACAATGAGCAGTTCTTC.

V and J are TRBV6-1 and TRBJ2-5; weak D call: TRBD2 (6 bases). V was trimmed by 2 bases and J by 2 bases, leaving 18 bases between them. Germline-derived CDR1 and CDR2 are MNHNS and SASEGT. The CDR3 runs 17 residues. DNA of the CDR3: TGTGCCAGCAGTGAACCCGGACTAAAGCTCCCTCAAGAGACCCAGTACTTC. Its translation: CASSEPGLKLPQETQYF.

The chain links TRBV19 to TRBJ1-4, with a weak D call TRBD1 (6 bases). V lost 4 bases, J lost 10 bases, and 16 bases lay in between. CDR1 and CDR2 (germline): LNHDA, SQIVND (reference sequence). The CDR3 covers 14 residues. The CDR3 here is CASSNGGVEGKLFF. The CDR3 DNA follows: TGTGCCAGTAGTAACGGGGGCGTGGAAGGAAAACTGTTTTTT.

The J gene is TRBJ2-7, the V gene TRBV6-6; D is ambiguous. Germline V gene lookup returns CDR1 MNHNY and CDR2 SVGAGI (reference sequence). V gave up 2 bases and J gave up 0 bases, with 8 bases separating them. The CDR3 has 14 amino acids. The CDR3: CASSYDLVSYEQYF. The CDR3 DNA reads TGTGCCAGCAGTTACGATCTGGTCTCCTACGAGCAGTACTTC.

The chain joins TRBV11-2 to TRBJ2-7; D perhaps matches TRBD1 (5 bases). Per the germline V gene, CDR1 is SGHAT and CDR2 is FQNNGV. With 2 bases removed from V and 5 bases from J, the gap between germline ends came to 16 bases. The CDR3 runs 15 residues. CDR3 region: CASSLPRVGLHEQYF. The CDR3 DNA reads as TGTGCCAGCAGCTTACCCAGGGTTGGGTTACACGAGCAGTACTTC.

The chain links TRBV7-9 to TRBJ1-2, with D possibly matching TRBD1 (5 bases). Germline CDR1 SEHNR, CDR2 FQNEAQ (reference sequence). V lost 6 bases to trimming and J lost 3 bases, with 17 bases between them. There are 15 residues in the CDR3. CDR3 coding DNA: TGTGCCAGCAGTCCCACCATGATGGGGGACTATGGCTACACCTTC. This sequence encodes CASSPTMMGDYGYTF.

The chain joins TRBV9 to TRBJ2-7, with TRBD1 matching over 8 bases. CDR3 size: 15 residues. The J segment lost 0 bases and the V segment lost 4 bases, leaving 6 bases of the junction unmatched. The germline gives CDR1 SGDLS, CDR2 YYNGEE. For the CDR3, the DNA is TGTGCCAGCAGCCCCACGGGACAGGCCTCCTACGAGCAGTACTTC. Protein product: CASSPTGQASYEQYF.

The chain couples TRBV19 to TRBJ1-2; maybe TRBD1 (6 bases). The CDR3 spans 17 residues. The V gene's germline CDR1 is LNHDA and CDR2 SQIVND (reference sequence). V was pared by 4 bases and J by 4 bases, with 22 bases between. DNA for the CDR3: TGTGCCAGTAGTAAAGACAGGACCAGCCTATCAAGCTATGGCTACACCTTC. It encodes CASSKDRTSLSSYGYTF.

This clone has a single count. Different DNA sequences within this sample yield the same CDR3. CDR3 in amino acids: CASSSTGGEQYF. Here the CDR3 DNA reads TGTGCCAGCAGCTCGACAGGGGGAGAGCAGTACTTC. The rearrangement joins TRBV27 to TRBJ2-7; 9 bases align to TRBD1. J lost 7 bases, V lost 6 bases, and 4 bases had no gene match. Germline values: CDR1 MNHEY, CDR2 SMNVEV (reference sequence). This CDR3 region has 12 residues.

On this clone itself: Other DNA sequences from this sample encode an identical CDR3 as well. The rearrangement joins TRBV9 to TRBJ2-3, with no clear D. Looked up from germline, CDR1 is SGDLS and CDR2 is YYNGEE. CDR3 size: 11 residues. V lost 4 bases and J lost 3, with 3 bases in between. The CDR3, as DNA: TGTGCCAGCAGCCGAACAGATACGCAGTATTTT. This codes for CASSRTDTQYF.

This rearrangement joins TRBV9 to TRBJ1-2, with a weak D call TRBD1 (6 bases). Germline assignment: CDR1 SGDLS and CDR2 YYNGEE. CDR3 length equals 14 residues. Trimming cost V 2 bases and J 5 bases, with 13 bases left between them. The CDR3 bases are TGTGCCAGCAGCGTTACCTTGGGGGCGTATGGCTACACCTTC. Translated, it gives CASSVTLGAYGYTF.

The chain joins TRBV19 to TRBJ2-1; D perhaps matches TRBD1 (6 bases). V was trimmed by 7 bases and J by 7 bases, leaving 17 bases between them. In germline, CDR1 is LNHDA, CDR2 SQIVND (reference sequence). This CDR3 spans 14 amino acids. DNA for the CDR3: TGTGCCAGTACCATAGAGGGACACTTAAATGAGCAGTTCTTC. It is translated as CASTIEGHLNEQFF.

The chain is built from TRBV7-9 and TRBJ2-3; D may be TRBD2 (5 bases). Germline CDR1 is SEHNR and CDR2 is FQNEAQ (reference sequence). V lost 3 bases, J lost 3 bases, and 19 bases lay in between. The CDR3 covers 17 residues. CDR3 nucleotide sequence: TGTGCCAGCAGCTTCCCTTGGGTGGGGTCGGGAACAGATACGCAGTATTTT. It is translated as CASSFPWVGSGTDTQYF.

A remark on this clone: At the DNA level, this CDR3 is encoded by other sequences in the same sample as well. The chain recombines TRBV28 with TRBJ1-5; D is perhaps TRBD1 (6 bases). The germline V gene encodes CDR1 MDHEN and CDR2 SYDVKM. This CDR3 is 15 amino acids long. The germline V and J ends were trimmed by 3 bases and 2 bases, with 11 bases remaining between them. Here the CDR3 reads CASSFAGGGNQPQHF. The CDR3 bases are TGTGCCAGCAGTTTTGCCGGGGGCGGCAATCAGCCCCAGCATTTT.